The 26 T cell receptor beta chains in this list originate from one sample, sequenced in a study of blood T cell repertoires in COVID-19. Generated by immunoSEQ multiplex PCR, the TCRdb table keeps only in-frame clones and is missing some. The sample has about 280,000 clones, approximately 85% seen once. Sequenced input: peripheral blood. The receptors were gathered from a man between 50 and 59 years old with active or convalescent COVID-19.

The chain has TRBV6-5 and TRBJ2-2; D perhaps matches TRBD2 (6 bases). V was trimmed by 6 bases and J by 0 bases, leaving 11 bases between them. Germline CDR1 and CDR2: MNHEY and SVGAGI. The CDR3 contains 15 residues. CDR3 DNA: TGTGCCAGCAGGATCGGGGGAGCGAACACCGGGGAGCTGTTTTTT. This translates into CASRIGGANTGELFF.

This sequence joins TRBV7-6 and TRBJ2-1, with TRBD2 matching over 14 bases. V shed 0 bases and J 11 bases; nucleotides not matched to a gene: 18. Germline values: CDR1 SGHVS, CDR2 FNYEAQ. The CDR3 sequence is 20 residues long. The CDR3 reads CASSLATSGRADRRMRKQFF. The CDR3, as DNA: TGTGCCAGCAGCTTAGCGACTAGCGGGAGGGCCGATAGGAGAATGAGGAAGCAGTTCTTC.

This clone has just one count. The chain recombines TRBV6-1 with TRBJ1-1; D gene uncertain. This CDR3 is 14 amino acids long. Trimming pared 3 bases from V and 5 bases from J, leaving 13 bases between. From germline, CDR1 is MNHNS and CDR2 SASEGT. The CDR3 loop reads CASSESAPRTEAFF. The CDR3 region has the DNA TGTGCCAGCAGTGAGTCGGCCCCGCGGACTGAAGCTTTCTTT.

The chain recombines TRBV10-3 with TRBJ2-7; 11 bases match TRBD1. Germline trimming cut 5 bases from V and 5 bases from J; bases unmatched to any gene: 11. CDR3 length equals 16 residues. From germline, CDR1 is ENHRY and CDR2 SYGVKD. The CDR3 here is CAISSLGTGGGHEQYF. CDR3 coding DNA: TGTGCCATCAGTTCCCTGGGGACAGGGGGAGGACACGAGCAGTACTTC.

CDR3 region: CASSAYIGRELFF. In DNA, the CDR3 is TGTGCCAGCAGCGCCTATATCGGTCGGGAGCTGTTTTTT. The chain combines TRBV7-9 with TRBJ2-2; unclear D gene. Germline loops: CDR1 SEHNR, CDR2 FQNEAQ (reference sequence). Trimming took off 5 bases at V and 9 bases at J, with 13 bases between the two ends. CDR3 length: 13 amino acids.

V and J are TRBV6-5 and TRBJ1-2, with 9 positions matching TRBD1. Per the germline V gene, CDR1 is MNHEY and CDR2 is SVGAGI. Trimming cost V 2 bases and J 10 bases; bases outside gene matches: 11. CDR3 size: 15 residues. The CDR3 loop is CASSYRTGDGSDYTF. As DNA, the CDR3 is TGTGCCAGCAGTTACCGGACAGGGGACGGGTCCGACTACACCTTC.

This clone was seen a single time. The rearrangement links TRBV2 to TRBJ1-6; D gene unclear. Trimming left V 7 bases short and J 10 bases short, with 20 bases between. The length of the CDR3 is 15 residues. Germline values: CDR1 SNHLY, CDR2 FYNNEI. The CDR3 here is CASNFLDIGSSPLHF. CDR3 nucleotides: TGTGCCAGCAACTTCCTTGACATCGGTTCCTCACCCCTCCACTTT.

This clone was detected only once. The CDR3 loop is CASSSPGQGRNEQFF. CDR3 coding DNA: TGTGCCAGCAGTTCACCGGGACAGGGACGGAATGAGCAGTTCTTC. The J gene is TRBJ2-1, the V gene TRBV28; 9 bases agree with TRBD1. V was clipped by 4 bases and J by 7 bases; unmatched bases: 8. Germline values: CDR1 MDHEN, CDR2 SYDVKM. The CDR3 runs 15 residues.

The chain uses TRBV6-5 and TRBJ1-2; D perhaps matches TRBD1 (5 bases). The CDR3 is 14 amino acids. Germline V gene lookup returns CDR1 MNHEY and CDR2 SVGAGI. The V end was cut by 5 bases, the J end by 4 bases, with 14 bases between. Here the CDR3 DNA reads TGTGCCAGCAGTCCCCGGGCGGGGGGCTATGGCTACACCTTC. The encoded protein is CASSPRAGGYGYTF.

The J gene is TRBJ2-7, the V gene TRBV7-9; weak D call: TRBD1 (6 bases). V lost 5 bases and J lost 5, with 19 bases in between. CDR1 SEHNR and CDR2 FQNEAQ come from the germline V gene (reference sequence). The CDR3 sequence is 15 residues long. The CDR3 spells CASSPRGSWENEQYF. The CDR3, as DNA: TGTGCCAGCAGCCCCAGGGGATCGTGGGAAAACGAGCAGTACTTC.

This chain joins TRBV27 and TRBJ1-6; the match to TRBD1 covers 8 bases. V dropped 5 bases and J dropped 7; count of bases not matched to a gene: 7. Per germline, CDR1 MNHEY and CDR2 SMNVEV (reference sequence). This CDR3 has 15 amino acids. The CDR3 here is CASSPGQGGNSPLHF. The CDR3 nucleotides read TGTGCCAGCAGTCCCGGACAGGGCGGCAATTCACCCCTCCACTTT.

The rearrangement links TRBV5-1 to TRBJ2-1, with 7 nucleotides matching TRBD2. V lost 4 bases and J lost 3; bases outside the gene matches: 7. The CDR3 has 15 residues. Germline lookup yields CDR1 SGHRS and CDR2 YFSETQ. The DNA for the CDR3 is TGCGCCAGCAGCCCGGCCGCGGGGGACTACAATGAGCAGTTCTTC. It encodes CASSPAAGDYNEQFF.

The V call is TRBV19, the J call TRBJ2-1; a weak D match, TRBD2 (6 bases). Germline assignment: CDR1 LNHDA and CDR2 SQIVND (reference sequence). The CDR3 totals 15 residues. The germline V and J ends were trimmed by 5 bases and 4 bases, with 15 bases remaining between them. The DNA of the CDR3 is TGTGCCAGTAGTGAACTCGACGGGGGTTACAATGAGCAGTTCTTC. This encodes CASSELDGGYNEQFF.

The chain employs TRBV18 and TRBJ1-2, with a weak D call TRBD1 (5 bases). V lost 2 bases to trimming and J lost 6 bases, with 10 bases between them. In germline, CDR1 is KGHSH, CDR2 LQKENI. CDR3 length: 13 residues. The CDR3 loop reads CASSPSRDNGYTF. DNA of the CDR3: TGTGCCAGCTCACCAAGCAGGGATAATGGCTACACCTTC. The full variable domain, completed using reference TRBV18 and TRBJ1-2, is NAGVMQNPRHLVRRRGQEARLRCSPMKGHSHVYWYRQLPEEGLKFMVYLQKENIIDESGMPKERFSAEFPKEGPSILRIQQVVRGDSAAYFCASSPSRDNGYTFGSGTRLTVV.

The chain couples TRBV30 to TRBJ1-5; perhaps TRBD1 as D (5 bases). Germline loops: CDR1 GTSNPN, CDR2 SVGIG (reference sequence). V gave up 1 base and J gave up 5 bases, with 9 bases separating them. The CDR3 covers 13 residues. Here the CDR3 reads CAWSEGDYQPQHF. CDR3 nucleotide sequence: TGTGCCTGGAGTGAAGGGGATTATCAGCCCCAGCATTTT.

There are a few counts of this clone. At one end the junction does not follow the germline gene, possibly because of a read error. This rearrangement joins TRBV7-9 to TRBJ1-3, with D tentatively TRBD1 (5 bases). This CDR3 has 11 residues. The germline V gene encodes CDR1 SEHNR and CDR2 FQNEAQ (reference sequence). CDR3 nucleotide sequence: TGTGCCAGCAGCCCCGGGACGGGACTTAATTTT. It specifies CASSPGTGLNF.

J is TRBJ1-1 and V is TRBV15; 7 bases align to TRBD1. The CDR3 totals 16 residues. Germline CDR1 reads LNHNV; CDR2 reads YYDKDF (reference sequence). Trimming took 2 bases from V and 11 from J; bases not matched to a gene: 17. The CDR3 coding sequence is TGTGCCACCAGCAGACCGTCGACAGGGTTAGGGCTTAGGGCTTTCTTT. Translation: CATSRPSTGLGLRAFF.

The V call is TRBV5-4, the J call TRBJ1-3, with D possibly being TRBD1 (6 bases). V shed 2 bases and J shed 10 bases, with 7 bases lying between them. CDR3 length: 11 amino acids. Germline CDR1 reads SGHNT; CDR2 reads YYREEE (reference sequence). This chain's CDR3 is CASSLGQTIYF. Here the CDR3 DNA reads TGTGCCAGCAGCTTAGGACAGACCATATATTTT.

With respect to this clone: The sample has other DNA sequences that encode this CDR3 too. The rearrangement links TRBV19 to TRBJ1-3, with TRBD1 matching over 7 bases. This CDR3 region has 14 residues. Trimming at V came to 9 bases and at J to 0 bases, leaving 5 bases not matched to a gene. The V gene's germline CDR1 is LNHDA and CDR2 SQIVND (reference sequence). CDR3 nucleotide sequence: TGTGCCAGCCGGACAGGCAGCTCTGGAAACACCATATATTTT. Its protein product is CASRTGSSGNTIYF.

V usage is TRBV5-5 and J usage is TRBJ2-7; 9 bases match TRBD1. This CDR3 has 15 amino acids. Germline assignment: CDR1 SGHKS and CDR2 YYEKEE (reference sequence). The junction had 8 bases not matched to a gene; V was cut back by 4 bases and J by 3 bases. CDR3 region: CASSKAGTGLYEQYF. The CDR3 DNA reads TGTGCCAGCAGCAAGGCCGGGACAGGGCTCTACGAGCAGTACTTC.

V and J are TRBV18 and TRBJ2-3; D perhaps matches TRBD2 (6 bases). The CDR3 loop spans 15 amino acids. V was trimmed by 3 bases and J by 2 bases, leaving 12 bases between them. Germline V gene data show CDR1 as KGHSH and CDR2 as LQKENI. The CDR3 nucleotides are TGTGCCAGCTCACCGGCCGCGGGGAACACAGATACGCAGTATTTT. Its protein is CASSPAAGNTDTQYF. Combining the CDR3 with reference TRBV18 and TRBJ2-3 gives the whole variable domain NAGVMQNPRHLVRRRGQEARLRCSPMKGHSHVYWYRQLPEEGLKFMVYLQKENIIDESGMPKERFSAEFPKEGPSILRIQQVVRGDSAAYFCASSPAAGNTDTQYFGPGTRLTVL.

The genes are TRBV2 and TRBJ2-3, with TRBD2 identical over 9 bases. Germline trimming cut 6 bases from V and 1 base from J; bases unmatched to any gene: 14. CDR1 and CDR2 from the germline V gene are SNHLY and FYNNEI. The CDR3 is 18 amino acids. The CDR3: CASSFTSGLSVGTDTQYF. The CDR3 coding sequence is TGTGCCAGCAGCTTCACTAGCGGGCTGAGCGTGGGCACAGATACGCAGTATTTT.

This clone showed up just once. The rearrangement uses TRBV5-6 and TRBJ1-6, with 7 bases identical to TRBD1. With V trimmed by 2 bases and J by 10 bases, 6 bases remained unmatched. The CDR3 has 14 amino acids. Looked up from germline, CDR1 is SGHDT and CDR2 is YYEEEE. This CDR3 is CASSFWTGGSPLHF. The CDR3 DNA sequence: TGTGCCAGCAGCTTCTGGACAGGCGGGTCACCCCTCCACTTT.

The chain uses TRBV30 and TRBJ2-1; D is possibly TRBD1 (6 bases). Germline CDR1 GTSNPN, CDR2 SVGIG (reference sequence). There are 13 residues in the CDR3. The V end was cut by 3 bases, the J end by 7 bases, with 13 bases between. CDR3 in DNA: TGTGCCTGGAGCAGGGGTACTACGAATGAGCAGTTCTTC. Translating gives CAWSRGTTNEQFF. Full variable domain (rest looked up from reference TRBV30 and TRBJ2-1): SQTIHQWPATLVQPVGSPLSLECTVEGTSNPNLYWYRQAAGRGLQLLFYSVGIGQISSEVPQNLSASRPQDRQFILSSKKLLLSDSGFYLCAWSRGTTNEQFFGPGTRLTVL.

CDR3 in amino acids: CASSQGARALYEQYF. CDR3 nucleotides: TGTGCCAGCAGCCAGGGGGCAAGGGCACTTTACGAGCAGTACTTC. This rearrangement joins TRBV5-6 to TRBJ2-7; 8 bases are a match to TRBD1. The V segment lost 4 bases and the J segment 4 bases; nucleotides outside the gene matches: 10. The CDR3 consists of 15 residues. Germline loops: CDR1 SGHDT, CDR2 YYEEEE.

The J gene is TRBJ1-3, the V gene TRBV19; maybe TRBD1 (6 bases). The CDR3 is made up of 14 amino acids. Germline V gene sequence: CDR1 LNHDA, CDR2 SQIVND (reference sequence). V lost 6 bases to trimming and J lost 4 bases, with 13 bases between them. CDR3 sequence reads: CASRRQERGNTIYF. As DNA, the CDR3 is TGTGCCAGTAGACGACAGGAGAGAGGAAACACCATATATTTT.